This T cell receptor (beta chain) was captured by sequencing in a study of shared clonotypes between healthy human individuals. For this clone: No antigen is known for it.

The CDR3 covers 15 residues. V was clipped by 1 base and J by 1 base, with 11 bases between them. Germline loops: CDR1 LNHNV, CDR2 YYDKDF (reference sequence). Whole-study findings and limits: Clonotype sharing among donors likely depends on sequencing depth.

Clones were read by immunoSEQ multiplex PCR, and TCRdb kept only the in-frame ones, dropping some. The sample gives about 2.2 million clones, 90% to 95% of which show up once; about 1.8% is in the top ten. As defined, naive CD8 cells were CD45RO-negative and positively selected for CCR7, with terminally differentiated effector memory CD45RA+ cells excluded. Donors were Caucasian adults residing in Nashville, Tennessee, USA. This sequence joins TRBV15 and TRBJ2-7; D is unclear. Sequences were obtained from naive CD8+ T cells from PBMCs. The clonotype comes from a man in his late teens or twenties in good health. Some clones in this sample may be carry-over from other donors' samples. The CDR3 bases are TGTGCCACCAGCAGAGCCATGGGCCTATCCTACGAGCAGTACTTC. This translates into CATSRAMGLSYEQYF.